The clone carrying this TCR beta chain appeared a single time. Looked up from germline, CDR1 is SGHTA and CDR2 is FQGNSA. The CDR3 covers 15 residues. The germline V and J ends were trimmed by 4 bases and 6 bases, with 16 bases remaining between them. The data were taken from a study of cytomegalovirus exposure and HLA in healthy donors. The PCR ran on 60 Vbeta and 13 Jbeta primers. Clones were read by immunoSEQ multiplex PCR, and TCRdb kept only the in-frame ones, dropping some. The repertoire holds 90,000 or so clones, with roughly 73% as singletons. This receptor was taken from a male donor in good health and CMV-seropositive. Sequencing input: PBMCs. The rearrangement uses TRBV7-2 and TRBJ1-5, with a weak D call TRBD1 (5 bases). CDR3 residues: CASSSRGGVFQPQHF. The CDR3 DNA follows: TGTGCCAGCAGCTCCCGTGGAGGGGTGTTTCAGCCCCAGCATTTT.